Below are 13 T cell receptor beta chains sequenced from a single sample in a study of shared clonotypes between healthy human individuals. Only in-frame clones appear in the TCRdb table, and some are missing; sequencing was by immunoSEQ multiplex PCR. The table lists 2 million to 3 million clones, approximately 94% of them singletons. The sequenced sample consisted of naive CD4+ T cells from PBMCs. Sample subset: CD45RA+ positively selected. Receptors were obtained from a man between 18 and 29 years old in good health. Some clones in this sample may be carry-over from other donors' samples.

On this clone: It is unclear where the CDR3 begins or ends on the DNA, so no DNA is shown, and the CDR3 is as TCRdb lists it. The chain has TRBV28 and TRBJ1-1. Germline values: CDR1 MDHEN, CDR2 SYDVKM. Termini included, the CDR3 measures 12 amino acids. CDR3 amino acids: CASSSSDTEAFF.

Only one count was recorded for this clone. The same CDR3 can be traced to other DNA sequences in this sample. The chain has TRBV5-1 and TRBJ1-2; TRBD1 matches at 7 bases. J gave up 6 bases and V 1 base, and 0 bases lay outside the gene matches. Germline loops: CDR1 SGHRS, CDR2 YFSETQ. There are 12 residues in the CDR3. CDR3 sequence reads: CASSLQGDGYTF. The DNA of the CDR3 is TGCGCCAGCAGCTTGCAGGGGGATGGCTACACCTTC.

The chain is built from TRBV15 and TRBJ2-5, with a weak D call TRBD2 (7 bases). V gave up 5 bases and J gave up 5 bases, with 18 bases separating them. The CDR3 runs to 15 residues. Per the germline V gene, CDR1 is LNHNV and CDR2 is YYDKDF (reference sequence). CDR3 DNA sequence: TGTGCCACCAGCCCACTAGGGGGAGGGCTGGAGACCCAGTACTTC. It encodes CATSPLGGGLETQYF. Full variable domain (rest looked up from reference TRBV15 and TRBJ2-5): DAMVIQNPRYQVTQFGKPVTLSCSQTLNHNVMYWYQQKSSQAPKLLFHYYDKDFNNEADTPDNFQSRRPNTSFCFLDIRSPGLGDTAMYLCATSPLGGGLETQYFGPGTRLLVL.

The genes are TRBV6-1 and TRBJ1-5; D not resolved. CDR3 length equals 18 residues. Germline lookup yields CDR1 MNHNS and CDR2 SASEGT. V was shortened by 4 bases and J by 0 bases, with 19 bases between the two germline ends. The CDR3 bases are TGTGCCAGCAGTGCACACATTCCAGGTCCCTCTAGCAATCAGCCCCAGCATTTT. Protein product: CASSAHIPGPSSNQPQHF.

The table lists this clone with a count of one. Other DNA sequences in this sample translate to the same CDR3. The chain is built from TRBV18 and TRBJ1-5; D gene unclear. This CDR3 comprises 13 residues. The V gene lost 6 bases and the J gene lost 4 bases, with 10 bases spanning the gap. Germline CDR1 reads KGHSH; CDR2 reads LQKENI. CDR3 bases: TGTGCCAGCTCGCCGTCAGAGAATCAGCCCCAGCATTTT. Translation gives CASSPSENQPQHF.

V is TRBV5-1 and J is TRBJ2-5; D may match TRBD1 or TRBD2 (6 bases each). This CDR3 has 14 amino acids. Per germline, CDR1 SGHRS and CDR2 YFSETQ. Trimming removed 1 base at V and 3 bases at J, with 10 bases between. The CDR3 loop is CASSLTGRKETQYF. Here the CDR3 DNA reads TGCGCCAGCAGCTTGACAGGGAGGAAAGAGACCCAGTACTTC.

Turning to this clone: Additional DNA sequences in this sample encode the identical CDR3. V gene TRBV18 combines with J gene TRBJ2-7; weak D call: TRBD1 (5 bases). The germline CDR1 and CDR2 sequences are KGHSH and LQKENI. The CDR3 sequence is 12 residues long. V shed 2 bases and J shed 6 bases, with 8 bases lying between them. The CDR3 DNA is TGTGCCAGCTCACCAGACAGTAGCGAGCAGTACTTC. It is translated as CASSPDSSEQYF.

The chain's CDR3 is CASSPGPRETQYF. The CDR3 DNA reads as TGTGCCAGCAGTCCAGGGCCGCGGGAGACCCAGTACTTC. The chain combines TRBV2 with TRBJ2-5; D is possibly TRBD1 (5 bases). This CDR3 comprises 13 residues. Trimming shortened V by 5 bases and J by 5 bases, and 12 bases separated the two germline ends. Germline V gene sequence: CDR1 SNHLY, CDR2 FYNNEI.

The chain couples TRBV5-6 to TRBJ1-1, with unresolved D. The CDR3 is 14 amino acids. V was pared by 4 bases and J by 4 bases, with 14 bases between. Germline V gene data show CDR1 as SGHDT and CDR2 as YYEEEE. This chain's CDR3 is CASSVSYRSTEAFF. The CDR3 bases are TGTGCCAGCAGCGTTAGTTACAGAAGCACTGAAGCTTTCTTT.

The chain couples TRBV11-2 to TRBJ2-1; the D gene could be TRBD1 or TRBD2 (6 bases each). Trimming stripped 3 bases from V and 8 bases from J, with 17 bases between. CDR3 length equals 15 residues. Germline lookup yields CDR1 SGHAT and CDR2 FQNNGV. The CDR3 reads CASSFLWGAGDEQFF. The CDR3 DNA sequence: TGTGCCAGCAGCTTCTTGTGGGGGGCCGGGGATGAGCAGTTCTTC.

J is TRBJ2-1 and V is TRBV10-3; no clear D gene. This CDR3 spans 13 amino acids. V gave up 6 bases and J gave up 2 bases, with 8 bases separating them. Per germline, CDR1 ENHRY and CDR2 SYGVKD. CDR3 loop: CAIRPSPYNEQFF. CDR3 coding DNA: TGTGCCATCAGACCTTCCCCCTACAATGAGCAGTTCTTC.

V gene TRBV29-1 combines with J gene TRBJ1-1; possible D gene TRBD1, 5 bases. This CDR3 spans 12 amino acids. V lost 1 base and J lost 4, with 7 bases in between. Germline assignment: CDR1 SQVTM and CDR2 ANQGSEA. CDR3 nucleotide sequence: TGCAGCGTTGAAGGGGACGTCACTGAAGCTTTCTTT. It yields the protein CSVEGDVTEAFF.

The chain is built from TRBV5-1 and TRBJ2-1; D not certain. The CDR3 is 17 amino acids. Trimming stripped 4 bases from V and 0 bases from J, with 17 bases between. Germline lookup yields CDR1 SGHRS and CDR2 YFSETQ. The CDR3 protein is CASSPPRSALSYNEQFF. The CDR3 DNA sequence: TGCGCCAGCAGCCCTCCGCGTTCTGCCCTCTCCTACAATGAGCAGTTCTTC.